The entry that follows covers one T cell receptor (beta chain) sequence. Its antigen is still unknown. The CDR3 consists of 15 residues. With 0 bases removed from V and 2 bases from J, the gap between germline ends came to 9 bases. Germline CDR1 LGHNA, CDR2 YNFKEQ. The data derive from a study of human T cells and chemical hapten exposure. The library put unique molecular identifiers onto individual cDNA molecules. Per the study methods: More than 95,000 TCRs per sample was the median, with a range of about 20,000 to 690,600. TCRdb called the 5' RACE reads again in MiXCR, with one record for every CDR3 protein. The V and J calls, along with clone size, are taken from TCRdb and not from the paper's own processing. There are tens of thousands of distinct CDR3 sequences in the sample; about 8.4% occur only once, and 2% to 2.5% lies in the top ten. The template was total RNA from unfractionated whole blood.

Overall study findings and caveats: Sensitization with DPC brought no change to TCRs above 1 in 1000 in frequency.

The chain is built from TRBV4-2 and TRBJ2-3; D call uncertain. The TCR comes from a male donor in good health. The CDR3 spells CASSQEVRNTDTQYF. In nucleotides, the CDR3 is TGTGCCAGCAGCCAAGAGGTCCGTAACACAGATACGCAGTATTTT.